This TCR beta chain was recorded in a study of T-cell memory formation after mild COVID-19. Background on the study: TCR clusters mostly belonged to single donors.

CDR1 is MGHRA and CDR2 is YSYEKL in the germline V gene. V trimming: 6 bases; J trimming: 5 bases; junction bases outside the gene matches: 5. The CDR3 length is 14 residues. MiXCR, run by TCRdb on the 5' RACE reads, gives a single entry per CDR3 protein. The sample contains some 180,000 distinct CDR3 sequences, 10% to 15% of which appear only once. This clonotype has a handful of counts. Its matching antigen is unknown. Study results and limitations: CD4/CD8 balance held among clones contracting day 15 to 85, and later expanders leaned CD4+. Cross-reactive memory appears to have joined, as suggested by some responding clones showing up in pre-infection memory.

The sequenced sample consisted of PBMCs or a T cell subset sorted from them (not recorded which). This chain uses TRBV4-1 with TRBJ2-2; the match to TRBD1 covers 8 bases. The TCR comes from a man aged 18-30 years who had mild COVID-19 (a few samples of this study predate the infection). Cell type and time point are not known. CDR3 nucleotide sequence: TGCGCCAGCAGTCATAACAGGGGGACCGGGGAGCTGTTTTTT. Translating it yields CASSHNRGTGELFF.